The 7 T cell receptor beta chains below all came from one sample that was sequenced in a study of blood T cells in healthy people across ages. A second PCR of 7 to 11 cycles used a sample-barcoded 5' primer and a J-beta primer mix. Via MiXCR, TCRdb re-called the 5' RACE reads, giving one row per CDR3 protein. The table shows more than 900,000 distinct CDR3 sequences, with 29% occurring only once. This sample also belongs to another study, concerning T cells of mothers and their children.

Material for sequencing was blood. These receptors all stem from a woman in her thirties or forties in good health.

This clonotype was observed a few times. The chain has TRBV2 and TRBJ1-5, with D perhaps matching TRBD1 (6 bases). The CDR3 loop spans 15 amino acids. With 4 bases removed from V and 4 bases from J, the gap between germline ends came to 14 bases. CDR1 is SNHLY and CDR2 is FYNNEI in the germline V gene. CDR3 protein: CASSVGQHTNQPQHF. CDR3 DNA sequence: TGTGCCAGCAGTGTCGGACAGCACACGAATCAGCCCCAGCATTTT.

On this clonotype: One base away lies a much larger clone, so this may be a sequencing read error. The chain combines TRBV28 with TRBJ2-1; 7 nucleotides match TRBD2. With 10 bases clipped from V and 5 bases from J, the junction kept 14 bases outside the gene matches. This CDR3 contains 15 residues. CDR1 and CDR2 (germline): MDHEN, SYDVKM. The CDR3 DNA reads TGTGCCACCAACCCCCGGCGTCGGGGGGACAATGAGCAGTTCTTC. Its protein product is CATNPRRRGDNEQFF.

The chain combines TRBV28 with TRBJ1-2, with D perhaps TRBD1 (6 bases). The germline V gene has CDR1 MDHEN and CDR2 SYDVKM. V lost 6 bases to trimming and J lost 8 bases, with 19 bases between them. The CDR3 is 14 residues long. The CDR3 DNA reads as TGTGCCAGCAGCACACCCGGACAGATAAGAGGCTACACCTTC. Its translation is CASSTPGQIRGYTF.

The chain employs TRBV20-1 and TRBJ1-5; perhaps TRBD1 as D (5 bases). Trimming stripped 0 bases from V and 2 bases from J, with 11 bases between. Germline lookup yields CDR1 DFQATT and CDR2 SNEGSKA (reference sequence). This CDR3 spans 15 amino acids. DNA for the CDR3: TGCAGTGCTAGAGATCAGGGATTTGGCAATCAGCCCCAGCATTTT. Translated, it gives CSARDQGFGNQPQHF.

For this clonotype: This may be a read error, as it is one base from a much larger clone. This chain connects TRBV18 to TRBJ2-7; the match to TRBD1 covers 10 bases. Losses at the gene ends were 3 bases for V and 2 bases for J; bases not matched to a gene: 4. Germline V gene lookup returns CDR1 KGHSH and CDR2 LQKENI. The CDR3 contains 15 residues. CDR3: CASSPGQGFPYEQYF. For the CDR3, the DNA is TGTGCCAGCTCACCGGGACAGGGGTTCCCCTACGAGCAGTACTTC.

This clonotype was counted many times. The chain employs TRBV20-1 and TRBJ2-7; TRBD2 matches at 9 bases. From germline, CDR1 is DFQATT and CDR2 SNEGSKA (reference sequence). This CDR3 comprises 14 residues. J was trimmed by 2 bases and V by 0 bases; bases with no gene match: 2. CDR3: CSARDQRGAYEQYF. The CDR3 DNA follows: TGCAGTGCTAGAGATCAGCGGGGGGCCTACGAGCAGTACTTC.

This clonotype was detected only a few times. The genes are TRBV6-5 and TRBJ1-6; D not resolved. Per the germline V gene, CDR1 is MNHEY and CDR2 is SVGAGI. This CDR3 is built from 15 residues. The germline V and J ends were trimmed by 6 bases and 7 bases, with 16 bases remaining between them. The CDR3 DNA is TGTGCCAGCAGCCGCTCCAGTCAGAACAATTCACCCCTCCACTTT. Translating it yields CASSRSSQNNSPLHF.